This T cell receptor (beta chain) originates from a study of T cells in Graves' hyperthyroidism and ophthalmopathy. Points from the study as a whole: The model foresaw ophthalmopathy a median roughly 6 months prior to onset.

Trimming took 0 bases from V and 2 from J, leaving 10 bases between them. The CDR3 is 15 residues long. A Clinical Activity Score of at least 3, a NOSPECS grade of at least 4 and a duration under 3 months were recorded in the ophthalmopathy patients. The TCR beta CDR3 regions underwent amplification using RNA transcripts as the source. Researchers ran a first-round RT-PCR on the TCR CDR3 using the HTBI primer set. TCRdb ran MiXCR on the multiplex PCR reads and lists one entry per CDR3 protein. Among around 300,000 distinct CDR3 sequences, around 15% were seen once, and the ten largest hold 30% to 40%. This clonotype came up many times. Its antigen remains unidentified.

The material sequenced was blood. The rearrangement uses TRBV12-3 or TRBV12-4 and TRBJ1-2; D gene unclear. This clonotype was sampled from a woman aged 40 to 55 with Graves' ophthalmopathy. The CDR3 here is CASSLASTVNYGYTF. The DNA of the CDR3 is TGTGCCAGCAGTTTAGCTAGCACCGTCAACTATGGCTACACCTTC.